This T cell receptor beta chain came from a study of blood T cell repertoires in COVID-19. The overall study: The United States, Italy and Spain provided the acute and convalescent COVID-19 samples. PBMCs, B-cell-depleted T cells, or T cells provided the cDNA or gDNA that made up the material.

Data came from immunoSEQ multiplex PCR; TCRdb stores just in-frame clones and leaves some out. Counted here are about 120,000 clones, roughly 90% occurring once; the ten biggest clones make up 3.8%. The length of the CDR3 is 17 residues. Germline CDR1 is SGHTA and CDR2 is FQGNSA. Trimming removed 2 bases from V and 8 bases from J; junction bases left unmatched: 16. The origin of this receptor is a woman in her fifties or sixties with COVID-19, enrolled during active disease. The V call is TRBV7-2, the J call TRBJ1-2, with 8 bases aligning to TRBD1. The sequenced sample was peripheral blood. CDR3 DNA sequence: TGTGCCAGCAGCTTATCCATGAAGGCAGGGGGCGCGGGGGGCTACACCTTC. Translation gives CASSLSMKAGGAGGYTF. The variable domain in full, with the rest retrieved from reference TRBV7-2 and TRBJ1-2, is GAGVSQSPSNKVTEKGKDVELRCDPISGHTALYWYRQSLGQGLEFLIYFQGNSAPDKSGLPSDRFSAERTGGSVSTLTIQRTQQEDSAVYLCASSLSMKAGGAGGYTFGSGTRLTVV.